A single sample gave rise to the 9 T cell receptor beta chains below, sequenced in a study of beta chain features in type 1 diabetes. The sequenced template was cDNA made from the entire isolated RNA. Sequencing used immunoSEQ multiplex PCR; TCRdb keeps in-frame clones, though not all of them. The sample has under 800,000 clones, roughly 16% seen once. What was sequenced was naive CD4+ T cells from blood. The origin of the receptors is a man aged 18 to 30 in good health.

CDR3 residues: CATGRTGIGTGELFF. Written as DNA, the CDR3 is TGTGCCACCGGGAGGACAGGGATCGGCACCGGGGAGCTGTTTTTT. The chain recombines TRBV19 with TRBJ2-2; possibly TRBD1 for D (8 bases). V was pared by 10 bases and J by 4 bases, with 19 bases between. The CDR3 extends over 15 amino acids. Germline V CDR1 and CDR2: LNHDA, SQIVND (reference sequence).

The J gene is TRBJ2-3, the V gene TRBV9; the D is unclear. Germline V gene sequence: CDR1 SGDLS, CDR2 YYNGEE. Trimming removed 0 bases from V and 2 bases from J, with 10 bases in between. The CDR3 totals 15 residues. CDR3 DNA: TGTGCCAGCAGCGTAGCACCCCTCTACACAGATACGCAGTATTTT. Its protein product is CASSVAPLYTDTQYF.

The V call is TRBV25-1, the J call TRBJ1-5; a weak D match, TRBD1 (6 bases). CDR1 and CDR2 from the germline V gene are MGHDK and SYGVNS. CDR3 length equals 14 residues. Trimming took 6 bases from V and 1 from J, leaving 10 bases between them. The CDR3, as DNA: TGTGCCAGCAGCCCCGGGACAAGCAATCAGCCCCAGCATTTT. It is translated as CASSPGTSNQPQHF.

This clone turned up a few times. This sequence joins TRBV5-4 and TRBJ2-3; no firm D call. Trimming took off 4 bases at V and 0 bases at J, with 12 bases between the two ends. Germline CDR1 is SGHNT and CDR2 is YYREEE (reference sequence). CDR3 length: 15 amino acids. The CDR3 protein is CASSPRRASTDTQYF. The CDR3 bases are TGTGCCAGCAGCCCCAGGAGAGCTAGCACAGATACGCAGTATTTT.

The rearrangement uses TRBV6-1 and TRBJ2-5; the match to TRBD2 covers 9 bases. J was trimmed by 2 bases and V by 6 bases; bases with no gene match: 7. The CDR3 is made up of 15 amino acids. Germline CDR1 reads MNHNS; CDR2 reads SASEGT. CDR3 loop: CASRGPGLAQETQYF. The DNA for the CDR3 is TGTGCCAGCAGGGGACCGGGACTAGCTCAAGAGACCCAGTACTTC.

This rearrangement joins TRBV2 to TRBJ2-3; 10 bases line up with TRBD2. CDR3 size: 16 residues. J gave up 1 base and V 5 bases, and 6 bases lay outside the gene matches. The V gene's germline CDR1 is SNHLY and CDR2 FYNNEI. Here the CDR3 DNA reads TGTGCCAGCAGTCGAACGAGCGGGAGGGGCACAGATACGCAGTATTTT. It translates to CASSRTSGRGTDTQYF.

The chain carries TRBV4-3 and TRBJ1-2, with D tentatively TRBD1 (6 bases). The CDR3 consists of 17 residues. V was clipped by 0 bases and J by 8 bases, with 22 bases between them. CDR1 LGHNA and CDR2 YSLEER come from the germline V gene. CDR3 nucleotides: TGCGCCAGCAGCCAAGATATAATGGAAACAGGGTCGGGAGGCTACACCTTC. Its translation: CASSQDIMETGSGGYTF.

There are a few counts of this clone. This sequence joins TRBV6-4 and TRBJ1-1; D not resolved. V dropped 5 bases and J dropped 1 base, with 8 bases sitting between them. This CDR3 contains 13 residues. Germline lookup yields CDR1 MRHNA and CDR2 SNTAGT. CDR3: CASSPTPNTEAFF. As DNA, the CDR3 is TGTGCCAGCAGTCCGACACCGAACACTGAAGCTTTCTTT.

The V gene is TRBV18, the J gene TRBJ2-2, with D maybe TRBD1 (5 bases). V was pared by 2 bases and J by 2 bases, with 9 bases between. This CDR3 has 15 amino acids. From germline, CDR1 is KGHSH and CDR2 LQKENI. DNA of the CDR3: TGTGCCAGCTCACCAAGACAGAAAAACACCGGGGAGCTGTTTTTT. It translates to CASSPRQKNTGELFF.